This TCR beta chain appears in the sequencing data of a study of cytomegalovirus exposure and HLA in healthy donors. The CDR3 has 14 residues. Germline CDR1 and CDR2: SGHRS and YFSETQ. Trimming stripped 4 bases from V and 5 bases from J, with 13 bases between. Primers: 60 Vbeta forward and 13 Jbeta reverse. Clones were read by immunoSEQ multiplex PCR, and TCRdb kept only the in-frame ones, dropping some. The data hold some 150,000 clones, with approximately 80% observed a single time. The chain recombines TRBV5-1 with TRBJ2-1; weak D call: TRBD2 (6 bases). The TCR sequence derives from a woman in her 40s in good health and CMV-seronegative. Input material: PBMCs. The CDR3 nucleotides read TGCGCCAGCAGCACTCTAGCGAGCCACAATGAGCAGTTCTTC. It encodes CASSTLASHNEQFF.